Below are 28 T cell receptor beta chains sequenced from a single sample in a study of human T cells and chemical hapten exposure. Time point defined: pre-sensitization, week 0. Noted treatment: therapeutic diphenylcyclopropenone sensitization with weekly scalp DPC. TCRdb passed the RACE reads through MiXCR, listing each CDR3 protein once. The sample shows under 200,000 distinct CDR3 sequences, just under 30% of them seen only once. The material sequenced was whole blood, taken in connection with sensitization to the hapten diphenylcyclopropenone (DPC). The origin of the receptors is a woman younger than 45 with alopecia areata. Some clones in this sample may be carry-over from other donors' samples.

This clonotype was counted a few times. This sequence joins TRBV29-1 and TRBJ1-2; D is perhaps TRBD1 (6 bases). There are 14 residues in the CDR3. Germline V CDR1 and CDR2: SQVTM, ANQGSEA. V lost 6 bases and J 2 bases, leaving 16 bases between the germline ends. The CDR3, as DNA: TGCAGCGTCGACGCCTGGACAGCCAACTATGGCTACACCTTC. As protein: CSVDAWTANYGYTF.

This clonotype was seen more than once but under ten times. The CDR3 carries no conserved terminal phenylalanine or tryptophan, so it likely arises from a read error. The limits of the CDR3 on the DNA are not certain, so only TCRdb's listed CDR3 is given. The rearrangement links TRBV12-3 or TRBV12-4 to TRBJ2-4; TRBD1, the table's D call, lacks a check against the DNA. A total of 12 residues make up the CDR3, ends included. The CDR3 sequence: CASSLNWDRETY.

This clonotype was found a few times. This chain links TRBV5-1 with TRBJ2-2, with TRBD2 as a possible D gene (6 bases). Trimming cost V 1 base and J 0 bases, with 7 bases left between them. The CDR3 totals 15 residues. Germline CDR1 reads SGHRS; CDR2 reads YFSETQ. The CDR3 region is CASSLTSPNTGELFF. DNA for the CDR3: TGCGCCAGCAGCTTGACTAGCCCGAACACCGGGGAGCTGTTTTTT. The variable domain in full, completed from reference TRBV5-1 and TRBJ2-2, reads KAGVTQTPRYLIKTRGQQVTLSCSPISGHRSVSWYQQTPGQGLQFLFEYFSETQRNKGNFPGRFSGRQFSNSRSEMNVSTLELGDSALYLCASSLTSPNTGELFFGEGSRLTVL.

This clonotype occurred a few times. The chain couples TRBV28 to TRBJ2-7; maybe TRBD1 (5 bases). The CDR3 loop spans 14 amino acids. Trimming removed 5 bases at V and 2 bases at J, with 13 bases between. Germline V lookup: CDR1 MDHEN, CDR2 SYDVKM. The CDR3 protein is CASSPTGPTYEQYF. The CDR3 DNA is TGTGCCAGCAGTCCAACAGGCCCTACCTACGAGCAGTACTTC.

This clonotype has more than one count but fewer than ten. CDR3 protein: CASRLDRGFFEAFF. In nucleotides, the CDR3 is TGTGCCAGCAGGTTAGACAGGGGCTTTTTTGAAGCTTTCTTT. This chain joins TRBV28 and TRBJ1-1; 8 nucleotides line up with TRBD1. Trimming at V came to 6 bases and at J to 7 bases, leaving 10 bases not matched to a gene. The V gene's germline CDR1 is MDHEN and CDR2 SYDVKM. The length of the CDR3 is 14 residues.

The rearrangement joins TRBV2 to TRBJ2-1; 10 bases are a match to TRBD2. The CDR3 consists of 16 residues. Germline CDR1 is SNHLY and CDR2 is FYNNEI. Germline trimming cut 8 bases from V and 5 bases from J; bases unmatched to any gene: 12. CDR3 nucleotides: TGTGCCAGCTGCCGAAAAGCGGGAGGGAAAAACAATGAGCAGTTCTTC. This codes for CASCRKAGGKNNEQFF. The full variable domain, rest sourced from reference TRBV2 and TRBJ2-1, is EPEVTQTPSHQVTQMGQEVILRCVPISNHLYFYWYRQILGQKVEFLVSFYNNEISEKSEIFDDQFSVERPDGSNFTLKIRSTKLEDSAMYFCASCRKAGGKNNEQFFGPGTRLTVL.

This rearrangement joins TRBV21-1 to TRBJ1-5; the D call TRBD1 from the table was never checked on the DNA. TRBV21-1 is a listed pseudogene. This CDR3 region has 14 residues. In DNA form, the CDR3 reads TGTGCCAGCGGGGAGGGGGCCCTCAATCAGCCCCAGCATTTT. Amino acid sequence: CASGEGALNQPQHF.

The rearrangement links TRBV7-2 to TRBJ2-5, with 7 bases identical to TRBD2. Germline loops: CDR1 SGHTA, CDR2 FQGNSA. V trimming: 1 base; J trimming: 5 bases; junction bases outside the gene matches: 4. This CDR3 is 14 amino acids long. In DNA form, the CDR3 reads TGTGCCAGCAGCTTAGATCTTAGCGGGGAGACCCAGTACTTC. Protein product: CASSLDLSGETQYF. The complete variable domain, with remaining parts taken from reference TRBV7-2 and TRBJ2-5, reads GAGVSQSPSNKVTEKGKDVELRCDPISGHTALYWYRQSLGQGLEFLIYFQGNSAPDKSGLPSDRFSAERTGGSVSTLTIQRTQQEDSAVYLCASSLDLSGETQYFGPGTRLLVL.

The chain joins TRBV5-1 to TRBJ2-3; a possible D gene is TRBD1 (6 bases). The CDR3 consists of 15 residues. Trimming stripped 1 base from V and 2 bases from J, with 11 bases between. Germline-derived CDR1 and CDR2 are SGHRS and YFSETQ. CDR3 residues: CASSLIGGNTDTQYF. The CDR3 DNA follows: TGCGCCAGCAGCTTGATTGGGGGCAACACAGATACGCAGTATTTT.

This clonotype was detected a few times. The rearrangement links TRBV7-9 to TRBJ2-3; 10 nucleotides line up with TRBD2. This CDR3 has 18 residues. V shed 1 base and J 0 bases; nucleotides not matched to a gene: 7. Germline loops: CDR1 SEHNR, CDR2 FQNEAQ (reference sequence). CDR3 amino acids: CASSLGLAGAPSTDTQYF. As DNA, the CDR3 is TGTGCCAGCAGCTTAGGGCTAGCGGGGGCCCCTAGCACAGATACGCAGTATTTT.

V gene TRBV4-3 combines with J gene TRBJ2-2; D is undetermined. V was shortened by 1 base and J by 7 bases, with 1 base between the two germline ends. Germline values: CDR1 LGHNA, CDR2 YSLEER. The CDR3 is 11 amino acids. CDR3 DNA sequence: TGCGCCAGCAGCCAAGTCGGGGAGCTGTTTTTT. It specifies CASSQVGELFF.

V and J are TRBV5-1 and TRBJ2-7; D possibly uses TRBD1 or TRBD2 (5 bases each). The CDR3 is made up of 14 amino acids. Per the germline V gene, CDR1 is SGHRS and CDR2 is YFSETQ. V was cut by 3 bases and J by 5 bases, with 15 bases left in between. This CDR3 is CASSSTAGAHEQYF. The CDR3 nucleotides read TGCGCCAGCAGCTCGACAGCCGGGGCACACGAGCAGTACTTC.

A note on this clonotype: Given a much more abundant clone one base away, this may be a read error. V is TRBV7-9 and J is TRBJ1-1; the D gene is possibly TRBD1 (6 bases). From germline, CDR1 is SEHNR and CDR2 FQNEAQ (reference sequence). This CDR3 is built from 14 residues. V lost 1 base and J lost 1, with 7 bases in between. The CDR3 reads CASSLDRANTEAFF. CDR3 nucleotides: TGTGCCAGCAGCTTAGACAGGGCGAACACTGAAGCTTTCTTT.

This clonotype has more than one count but fewer than ten. This rearrangement joins TRBV5-4 to TRBJ2-5; 9 nucleotides agree with TRBD2. This CDR3 has 16 amino acids. V lost 2 bases and J lost 2; bases outside the gene matches: 7. Germline V lookup: CDR1 SGHNT, CDR2 YYREEE (reference sequence). CDR3 nucleotide sequence: TGTGCCAGCAGCTTTCTTCAAGGACTAGCGCAAGAGACCCAGTACTTC. It is translated as CASSFLQGLAQETQYF.

V is TRBV6-2 or TRBV6-3 and J is TRBJ2-1; 8 nucleotides match TRBD1. There are 16 residues in the CDR3. Trimming removed 5 bases from V and 2 bases from J; junction bases left unmatched: 8. Germline CDR1 reads MNHEY; CDR2 reads SVGEGT. CDR3 bases: TGTGCCAGCAGTCGCACTACAGGGGGAGCCTACAATGAGCAGTTCTTC. It is translated as CASSRTTGGAYNEQFF.

The V call is TRBV28, the J call TRBJ2-1, with TRBD1 as a possible D gene (5 bases). CDR3 length: 14 residues. Trimming removed 6 bases at V and 9 bases at J, with 18 bases between. The germline V gene encodes CDR1 MDHEN and CDR2 SYDVKM. The CDR3 nucleotides are TGTGCCAGCAGCCGGGCGACGACAGCGAGTGAGCAGTTCTTC. Translated, it gives CASSRATTASEQFF.

The rearrangement joins TRBV30 to TRBJ2-5; TRBD2 might be the D (6 bases). CDR3 length equals 12 residues. Trimming cost V 5 bases and J 4 bases, with 11 bases left between them. Germline CDR1 reads GTSNPN; CDR2 reads SVGIG (reference sequence). The CDR3 sequence is CAWRRGGETQYF. Written as DNA, the CDR3 is TGTGCCTGGCGTCGGGGAGGAGAGACCCAGTACTTC.

This clonotype was seen ten or more times. The V and J genes are TRBV20-1 and TRBJ2-2; D might be TRBD1 or TRBD2, each matching 5 bases. This CDR3 comprises 13 residues. Germline V lookup: CDR1 DFQATT, CDR2 SNEGSKA (reference sequence). The V end was cut by 3 bases, the J end by 6 bases, with 11 bases between. The CDR3 nucleotides read TGCAGTGCTAGGGGGGAAGGTGCCGGGGAGCTGTTTTTT. Translating it yields CSARGEGAGELFF.

The V gene is TRBV4-3, the J gene TRBJ1-6; D may be TRBD1 (5 bases). The CDR3 contains 14 residues. Germline V CDR1 and CDR2: LGHNA, YSLEER. Trimming removed 0 bases at V and 11 bases at J, with 11 bases between. DNA for the CDR3: TGCGCCAGCAGCCAAGATGGCTGGGGGACACCCCTCCACTTT. Its protein is CASSQDGWGTPLHF.

This chain's CDR3 is CASSQLITSGELFF. CDR3 bases: TGTGCCAGCAGCCAACTCATTACGTCCGGGGAGCTGTTTTTT. The rearrangement uses TRBV6-6 and TRBJ2-2, with D hard to call. There are 14 residues in the CDR3. V shed 6 bases and J shed 6 bases, with 14 bases lying between them. Germline V gene sequence: CDR1 MNHNY, CDR2 SVGAGI (reference sequence).

At least ten counts were recorded for this clonotype. This chain joins TRBV29-1 and TRBJ1-1, with a weak D call TRBD1 (5 bases). Germline V CDR1 and CDR2: SQVTM, ANQGSEA. The CDR3 contains 14 residues. V lost 6 bases and J 0 bases, leaving 14 bases between the germline ends. The CDR3 loop reads CSVKSGGMNTEAFF. In nucleotides, the CDR3 is TGCAGCGTCAAAAGCGGGGGAATGAACACTGAAGCTTTCTTT. Looking up the rest from reference TRBV29-1 and TRBJ1-1 gives the full variable domain: SAVISQKPSRDICQRGTSLTIQCQVDSQVTMMFWYRQQPGQSLTLIATANQGSEATYESGFVIDKFPISRPNLTFSTLTVSNMSPEDSSIYLCSVKSGGMNTEAFFGQGTRLTVV.

The V gene is TRBV28, the J gene TRBJ2-3, with 10 positions matching TRBD2. After removal of 7 bases from V and 6 bases from J, the junction contained 10 bases not matched to a gene. This CDR3 region has 15 residues. The germline CDR1 and CDR2 sequences are MDHEN and SYDVKM. The CDR3 is CASIGSGGAGDTQYF. CDR3 DNA: TGTGCCAGCATTGGGAGCGGGGGGGCCGGGGATACGCAGTATTTT.

The CDR3 DNA reads as TGCGCCAGCAGCCTCACCCCGGGACAGCGAGATGAAAAACTGTTTTTT. Encoded protein: CASSLTPGQRDEKLFF. The chain uses TRBV5-1 and TRBJ1-4; 7 nucleotides match TRBD1. The V gene end was trimmed by 4 bases and the J gene end by 6 bases; junction bases not matched to a gene: 12. Germline assignment: CDR1 SGHRS and CDR2 YFSETQ. CDR3 length: 16 residues.

The V and J genes are TRBV4-3 and TRBJ1-4, with 8 bases fitting TRBD1. This CDR3 has 16 amino acids. Germline loops: CDR1 LGHNA, CDR2 YSLEER. V shed 0 bases, J shed 7 bases, and the junction held 7 bases outside the gene matches. The CDR3 spells CASSQDGQGAGEKLFF. The CDR3 DNA follows: TGCGCCAGCAGCCAAGATGGGCAGGGGGCGGGTGAAAAACTGTTTTTT.

Only a few counts were recorded for this clonotype. This chain links TRBV28 with TRBJ1-1; 7 positions agree with TRBD1. V shed 5 bases, J shed 8 bases, and the junction held 11 bases outside the gene matches. This CDR3 contains 14 residues. Germline CDR1 MDHEN, CDR2 SYDVKM. The CDR3 nucleotides are TGTGCCAGCAGTCCTACTTCCAGGGGGAGCGAAGCTTTCTTT. Protein product: CASSPTSRGSEAFF.

This clonotype was found many times. V and J are TRBV20-1 and TRBJ1-1; no reliable D call. Germline CDR1 DFQATT, CDR2 SNEGSKA (reference sequence). This CDR3 is 8 amino acids long. The CDR3 region is CRANEAFF. The CDR3 DNA follows: TGCAGGGCCAATGAAGCTTTCTTT.

The chain recombines TRBV7-8 with TRBJ2-7; 11 positions agree with TRBD2. The germline gives CDR1 SGHVS, CDR2 FQNEAQ. After removal of 1 base from V and 4 bases from J, the junction contained 15 bases not matched to a gene. This CDR3 is built from 19 residues. The CDR3 here is CASSLGVGTSGHYTYEQYF. As DNA, the CDR3 is TGTGCCAGCAGCTTAGGCGTCGGGACTAGCGGTCATTATACATACGAGCAGTACTTC.

This clonotype was counted a few times. The gene calls are TRBV9 and TRBJ2-1; 7 nucleotides line up with TRBD2. Germline V lookup: CDR1 SGDLS, CDR2 YYNGEE. The V gene end was trimmed by 3 bases and the J gene end by 6 bases; junction bases not matched to a gene: 12. The CDR3 is 16 residues long. CDR3 region: CASSDEVGSGANEQFF. In DNA form, the CDR3 reads TGTGCCAGCAGCGATGAGGTGGGGAGCGGGGCCAATGAGCAGTTCTTC.